This TCR beta chain comes out of a study of technical replicates of blood from a few donors. Sequencing was performed with immunoSEQ multiplex PCR; in TCRdb, only in-frame clones are kept and a portion is missing. The sample consists of about 95,000 clones, roughly 95% of them appearing once. The source is a human donor in good health. Sequencing input: T cells isolated from PBMCs.

The chain's CDR3 is CASSEALGREEDPDTQYF. The CDR3 DNA sequence: TGTGCCAGCAGTGAAGCGCTCGGGCGGGAGGAAGACCCAGATACGCAGTATTTT. V and J are TRBV2 and TRBJ2-3; TRBD2 agrees at 8 bases. The V gene's germline CDR1 is SNHLY and CDR2 FYNNEI. V shed 0 bases and J 4 bases; nucleotides not matched to a gene: 12. The CDR3 consists of 18 residues.